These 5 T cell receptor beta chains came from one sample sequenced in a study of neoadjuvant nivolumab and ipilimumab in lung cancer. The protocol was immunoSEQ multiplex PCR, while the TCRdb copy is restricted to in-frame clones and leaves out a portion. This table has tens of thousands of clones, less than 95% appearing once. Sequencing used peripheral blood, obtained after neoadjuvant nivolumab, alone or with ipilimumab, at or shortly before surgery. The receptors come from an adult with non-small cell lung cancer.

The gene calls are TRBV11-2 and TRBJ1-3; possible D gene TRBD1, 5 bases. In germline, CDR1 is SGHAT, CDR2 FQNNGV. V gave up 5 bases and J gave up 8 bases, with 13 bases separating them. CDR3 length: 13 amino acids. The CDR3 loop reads CASSGAGKDTIYF. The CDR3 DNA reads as TGTGCCAGCAGCGGGGCGGGGAAAGACACCATATATTTT.

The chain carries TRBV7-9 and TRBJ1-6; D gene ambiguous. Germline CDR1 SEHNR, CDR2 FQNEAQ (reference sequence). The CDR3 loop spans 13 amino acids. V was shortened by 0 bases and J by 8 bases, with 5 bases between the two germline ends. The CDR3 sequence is CASSLAGDSPLHF. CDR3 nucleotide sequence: TGTGCCAGCAGCTTAGCTGGGGATTCACCCCTCCACTTT.

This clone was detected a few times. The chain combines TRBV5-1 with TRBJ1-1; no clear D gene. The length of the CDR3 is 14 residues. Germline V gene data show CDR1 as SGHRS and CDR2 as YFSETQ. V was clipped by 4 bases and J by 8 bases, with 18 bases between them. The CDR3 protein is CASSVVAGNQEAFF. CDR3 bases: TGCGCCAGCAGCGTTGTAGCAGGAAATCAAGAAGCTTTCTTT.

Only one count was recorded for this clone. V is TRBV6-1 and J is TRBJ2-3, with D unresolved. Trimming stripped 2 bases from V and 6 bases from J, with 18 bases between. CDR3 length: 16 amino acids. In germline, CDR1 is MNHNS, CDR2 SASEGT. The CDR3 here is CASSEFVSPTTDTQYF. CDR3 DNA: TGTGCCAGCAGTGAATTTGTCTCCCCCACCACGGATACGCAGTATTTT.

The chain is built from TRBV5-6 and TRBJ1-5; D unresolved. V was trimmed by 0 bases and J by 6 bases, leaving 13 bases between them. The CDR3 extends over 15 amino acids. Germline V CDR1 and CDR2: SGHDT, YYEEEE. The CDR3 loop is CASSLGRLEGQPQHF. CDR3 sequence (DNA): TGTGCCAGCAGCTTGGGTCGCTTAGAGGGTCAGCCCCAGCATTTT.